These T cell receptor beta chains were read from a single sample in a study of OX40 agonist ivuxolimab in advanced cancers. The table came from immunoSEQ multiplex PCR; TCRdb's copy has only in-frame clones and leaves some out. This table holds about 64,000 clones, 88% found once. This sample comprised CD4+ or CD8+ T cells sorted from blood, obtained in a trial of the OX40 agonist ivuxolimab. These receptors were collected from an adult with an advanced solid tumor such as melanoma, head and neck, liver or kidney cancer. The CDR3 runs from the conserved cysteine through the conserved F or W. A D gene is named only where the DNA matches it firmly. Size tells how often a clone was seen (once, few, many) or the class of an expanded clone, and some rows leave it out.

V	J	size	D	DNA	CDR3
TRBV19	TRBJ2-7	NA	NA	TGTGCCAGCAGAGACTATAACTACGAGCAGTACTTC	CASRDYNYEQYF
TRBV10-3	TRBJ2-7	few	NA	TGTGCCATCAGTGAGTCTAGGGACGAGCAGTACTTC	CAISESRDEQYF
TRBV6-1	TRBJ1-5	NA	NA	TGTGCCAGCAGGCTCGTCAGGGGTAGAGGCCAGCCCCAGCATTTT	CASRLVRGRGQPQHF
TRBV5-1	TRBJ2-1	NA	TRBD2	TGCGCCAGCAGCTTGGGACTAGCGGGAGGGTTTAATGAGCAGTTCTTC	CASSLGLAGGFNEQFF
TRBV6-1	TRBJ1-4	NA	NA	TGTGCCAGCAGTGGACAAAACTCAGGGGCAACTAATGAAAAACTGTTTTTT	CASSGQNSGATNEKLFF
TRBV9	TRBJ1-2	NA	NA	TGTGCCAGCAGCGTAGATGGCTACACCTTC	CASSVDGYTF
TRBV28	TRBJ2-7	NA	NA	TGTGCCAGCAGCCCTGGAGGGGCCGAGCAGTACTTC	CASSPGGAEQYF
TRBV5-1	TRBJ1-4	NA	TRBD1	TGCGCCAGCAGCTTGGGGCAGGGGGGTGAAAAACTGTTTTTT	CASSLGQGGEKLFF
TRBV11-2	TRBJ1-5	NA	NA	TGTGCCAGCAGCTTAGATCTAGGCAATCAGCCCCAGCATTTT	CASSLDLGNQPQHF
TRBV9	TRBJ2-3	NA	NA	TGTGCCAGCAGCGTAGCTGGGAGTTACACAGATACGCAGTATTTT	CASSVAGSYTDTQYF
TRBV19	TRBJ2-3	once	NA	TGTGCCAGTAGTATGGGAGAGGGGGACCTCTCAAGCACAGATACGCAGTATTTT	CASSMGEGDLSSTDTQYF
TRBV6-5	TRBJ2-7	NA	NA	TGTGCCAGCACCACCCTTCAGGATTCCTACGAGCAGTACTTC	CASTTLQDSYEQYF
TRBV29-1	TRBJ1-5	NA	TRBD1	TGCAGCGTGGGGGACAGGGAGGGTGGTCAGCCCCAGCATTTT	CSVGDREGGQPQHF
TRBV11-2	TRBJ2-2	NA	TRBD1	TGTGCCAGCAGCTTAGACTACTGGACAGGGGCGAACACCGGGGAGCTGTTTTTT	CASSLDYWTGANTGELFF
TRBV7-3	TRBJ2-1	NA	NA	TGTGCCAGCAGCCTCCAGGGCCGGAATTCGGTCTACAATGAGCAGTTCTTC	CASSLQGRNSVYNEQFF
TRBV11-2	TRBJ1-5	NA	NA	TGTGCCAGCAGCTTAGATCTTTATCCCCAGCATTTT	CASSLDLYPQHF
TRBV28	TRBJ1-4	NA	NA	TGTGCCAGCAGGCGACAGCCACCAGAAAAACTGTTTTTT	CASRRQPPEKLFF
TRBV28	TRBJ1-3	NA	TRBD1	TGTGCCAGCACCACGGGACAGAGCGGAAACACCATATATTTT	CASTTGQSGNTIYF
TRBV9	TRBJ2-6	NA	NA	TGTGCCAGCAGCGCCTCTGGGGCCAACGTCCTGACTTTC	CASSASGANVLTF
TRBV7-8	TRBJ1-1	NA	NA	TGTGCCAGCAGCCCCCACAGGGATTTGAGCACTGAAGCTTTCTTT	CASSPHRDLSTEAFF
TRBV6-5	TRBJ2-4	NA	TRBD1	TGTGCCAGCAGTCCCACGGGACAGGGAAACATTCAGTACTTC	CASSPTGQGNIQYF
TRBV5-1	TRBJ2-2	NA	NA	TGCGCCAGCAGTCAGCGGTGGTTGGGCACCGGGGAGCTGTTTTTT	CASSQRWLGTGELFF
TRBV9	TRBJ2-7	NA	NA	TGTGCCAGCAGCGAGGCCCGAGCTAGCCGGCCCTTGGAGCAGTACTTC	CASSEARASRPLEQYF
TRBV9	TRBJ2-1	NA	TRBD1	TGTGCCAGCAGCGTAGAGGCAGGGGGCCCCGCAATCTCCTACAATGAGCAGTTCTTC	CASSVEAGGPAISYNEQFF
TRBV4-1	TRBJ2-3	NA	TRBD2	TGCGCCAGCAGCCAAGAGTCAACACCGGGGGGGGGAGATACGCAGTATTTT	CASSQESTPGGGDTQYF
TRBV28	TRBJ2-1	NA	TRBD2	TGTGCCAGCAGTGCGTCTAGCGGGAGGTCCTACAATGAGCAGTTCTTC	CASSASSGRSYNEQFF
TRBV6-6	TRBJ1-1	NA	TRBD1	TGTGCCAGCAGTTACTCGACAGGGATGAACACTGAAGCTTTCTTT	CASSYSTGMNTEAFF
TRBV19	TRBJ1-2	NA	TRBD1	TGTGCCAGTAGTGCCGGGACAGGAACTAACTATGGCTACACCTTC	CASSAGTGTNYGYTF
TRBV19	TRBJ1-3	NA	NA	TGTGCCAGTAGTTCCTCGGGGACCCTCCTGTTGGTGGACTCTGGAAACACCATATATTTT	CASSSSGTLLLVDSGNTIYF
TRBV5-4	TRBJ2-3	NA	TRBD2	TGTGCCAGCAGCTTGGGGACTAGCTTTAGCACAGATACGCAGTATTTT	CASSLGTSFSTDTQYF
TRBV4-1	TRBJ2-1	once	TRBD2	TGCGCCAGCAGCCAAGTGATAGGGACTAGCGGAAGGAGCTCCTACAATGAGCAGTTCTTC	CASSQVIGTSGRSSYNEQFF
TRBV5-1	TRBJ2-1	NA	TRBD2	TGCGCCAGCAGCTTGTCGGGAGGGCGTGAGCAGTTCTTC	CASSLSGGREQFF
TRBV6-4	TRBJ2-2	NA	NA	TGTGCCAGCAGTGATACAGCGAACACCGGGGAGCTGTTTTTT	CASSDTANTGELFF
TRBV10-3	TRBJ2-3	NA	TRBD1	TGTGCCATCAGTGAATCCTACAGGGGGATTGATACGCAGTATTTT	CAISESYRGIDTQYF
TRBV29-1	TRBJ2-7	NA	TRBD1	TGCAGCGTTGCGGGACAGGGGAGCTCCTACGAGCAGTACTTC	CSVAGQGSSYEQYF
TRBV19	TRBJ2-2	NA	NA	TGTGCCAGTACGGTGTCCGGAGGGCGATTGAGTGCCGGGGAGCTGTTTTTT	CASTVSGGRLSAGELFF
TRBV9	TRBJ2-2	NA	NA	TGTGCCAGCAGCGTTACCACAGCCGGGGAGCTGTTTTTT	CASSVTTAGELFF
TRBV7-2	TRBJ2-7	NA	NA	TGTGCCAGCAGCTTAGCGCTTGCAAACTCCTACGAGCAGTACTTC	CASSLALANSYEQYF
TRBV5-1	TRBJ2-5	NA	TRBD2	TGCGCCAGCAGCTTTTCTAGCGGCCAAGAGACCCAGTACTTC	CASSFSSGQETQYF
TRBV28	TRBJ1-5	NA	TRBD1	TGTGCCAGCAGTTTAATAAGGGGGCTGAGCAATCAGCCCCAGCATTTT	CASSLIRGLSNQPQHF
TRBV30	TRBJ2-1	NA	TRBD1	TGTGCCTGGACCCGGAAGTACAGGGGGGTAGCAAATGAGCAGTTCTTC	CAWTRKYRGVANEQFF
TRBV7-8	TRBJ2-1	NA	NA	TGTGCCAGCAGCCTTTCGGGGACATCCTACAATGAGCAGTTCTTC	CASSLSGTSYNEQFF
TRBV5-4	TRBJ1-1	NA	NA	TGTGCCAGCAGCTTGGGGGGGAACAGGGAGAACACTGAAGCTTTCTTT	CASSLGGNRENTEAFF
TRBV10-3	TRBJ2-5	NA	TRBD2	TGTGCCATTCGGGGGACTAGCGGGAAAGAGACCCAGTACTTC	CAIRGTSGKETQYF
TRBV9	TRBJ2-3	NA	NA	TGTGCCAGCAGTCGAGACCCGGGACGGCCCACGCAGTATTTT	CASSRDPGRPTQYF
TRBV5-4	TRBJ2-7	NA	TRBD1	TGTGCCAGCAGTACACCCGGGACAGGCTCCTACGAGCAGTACTTC	CASSTPGTGSYEQYF
TRBV19	TRBJ2-1	NA	TRBD2	TGTGCCAGTAGTATCGGACGGGAGGCTGAGCAGTTCTTC	CASSIGREAEQFF
TRBV5-6	TRBJ2-2	once	NA	TGTGCCAGCAGCTTGTGGGGAAACACCGGGGAGCTGTTTTTT	CASSLWGNTGELFF
TRBV4-2	TRBJ2-7	NA	TRBD1	TGTGCCAGCAGCCAAGGGAAGGGGGCCTCCTACGAGCAGTACTTC	CASSQGKGASYEQYF
TRBV27	TRBJ2-4	NA	TRBD2	TGTGCCAGCAGCCCTGAGGGAGCGGGGGCCAAAAACATTCAGTACTTC	CASSPEGAGAKNIQYF
TRBV5-4	TRBJ2-3	NA	NA	TGTGCCAGCAGCTTGGACTCCACAGATACGCAGTATTTT	CASSLDSTDTQYF
TRBV28	TRBJ2-7	NA	TRBD1	TGTGCCAGCAGTTCTCCAGGGGGAAGGGCGTACGAGCAGTACTTC	CASSSPGGRAYEQYF
TRBV5-6	TRBJ2-3	NA	NA	TGTGCCAGCAGCGTCACAGATACGCAGTATTTT	CASSVTDTQYF
TRBV6-5	TRBJ1-5	once	TRBD1	TGTGCCAGCAGTAAAGGGACAGGGGGGAATCAGCCCCAGCATTTT	CASSKGTGGNQPQHF
TRBV7-3	TRBJ1-5	NA	NA	TGTGCCAGCAGCCTCCCGGGTCAGCCCCAGCATTTT	CASSLPGQPQHF
TRBV11-3	TRBJ2-4	NA	TRBD2	TGTGCCAGCAGCCTTGGACTAGCTGGTGTTCAGTACTTC	CASSLGLAGVQYF